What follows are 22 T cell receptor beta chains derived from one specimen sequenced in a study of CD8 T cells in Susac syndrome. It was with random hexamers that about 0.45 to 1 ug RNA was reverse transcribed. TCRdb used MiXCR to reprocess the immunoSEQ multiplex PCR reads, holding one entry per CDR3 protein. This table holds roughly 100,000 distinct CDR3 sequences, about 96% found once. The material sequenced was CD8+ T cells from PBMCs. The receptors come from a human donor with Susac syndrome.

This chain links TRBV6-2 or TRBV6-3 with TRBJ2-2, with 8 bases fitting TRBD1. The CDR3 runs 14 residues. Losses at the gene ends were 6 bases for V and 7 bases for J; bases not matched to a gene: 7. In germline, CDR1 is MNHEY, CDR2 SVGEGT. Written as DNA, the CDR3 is TGTGCCAGCAGCCCACAGGGGGATATCGGGGAGCTGTTTTTT. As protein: CASSPQGDIGELFF.

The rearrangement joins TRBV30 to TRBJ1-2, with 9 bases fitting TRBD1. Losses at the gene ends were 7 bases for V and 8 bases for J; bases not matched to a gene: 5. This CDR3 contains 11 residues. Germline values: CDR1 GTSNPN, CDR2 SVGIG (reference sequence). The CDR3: CALGQGVGYTF. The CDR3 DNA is TGTGCCTTGGGACAGGGAGTCGGCTACACCTTC.

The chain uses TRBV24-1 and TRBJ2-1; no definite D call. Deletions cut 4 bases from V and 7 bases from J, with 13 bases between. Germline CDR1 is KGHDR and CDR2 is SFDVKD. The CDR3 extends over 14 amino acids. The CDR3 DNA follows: TGTGCCACCAGTGACCCCACGGTCGGGAATGAGCAGTTCTTC. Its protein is CATSDPTVGNEQFF.

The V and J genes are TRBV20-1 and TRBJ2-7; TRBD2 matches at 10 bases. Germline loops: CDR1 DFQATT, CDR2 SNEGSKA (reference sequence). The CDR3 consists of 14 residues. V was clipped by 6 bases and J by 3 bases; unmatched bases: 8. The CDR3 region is CSAGAGGPFYEQYF. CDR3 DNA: TGCAGTGCCGGAGCGGGGGGGCCGTTCTACGAGCAGTACTTC.

CDR3 in amino acids: CASSYYTGANEQFF. Written as DNA, the CDR3 is TGTGCCAGCAGTTACTACACGGGGGCGAATGAGCAGTTCTTC. This chain joins TRBV6-2 or TRBV6-3 and TRBJ2-1; D may correspond to TRBD1 or TRBD2 (6 bases each). The V end lost 1 base, the J end lost 7 bases, and 11 bases lay between the germline ends. The CDR3 extends over 14 amino acids. Germline values: CDR1 MNHEY, CDR2 SVGEGT.

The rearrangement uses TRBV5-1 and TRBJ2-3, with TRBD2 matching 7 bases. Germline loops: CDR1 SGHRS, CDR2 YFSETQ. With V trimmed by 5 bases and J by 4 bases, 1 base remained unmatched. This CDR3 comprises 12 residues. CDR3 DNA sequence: TGCGCCAGCAGGACTAGCTCAGATACGCAGTATTTT. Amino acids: CASRTSSDTQYF.

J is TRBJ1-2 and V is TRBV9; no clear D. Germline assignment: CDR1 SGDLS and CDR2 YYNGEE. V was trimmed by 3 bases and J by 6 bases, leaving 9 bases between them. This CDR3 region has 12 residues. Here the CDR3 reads CASSAVDHGYTF. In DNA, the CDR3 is TGTGCCAGCAGCGCCGTAGATCATGGCTACACCTTC.

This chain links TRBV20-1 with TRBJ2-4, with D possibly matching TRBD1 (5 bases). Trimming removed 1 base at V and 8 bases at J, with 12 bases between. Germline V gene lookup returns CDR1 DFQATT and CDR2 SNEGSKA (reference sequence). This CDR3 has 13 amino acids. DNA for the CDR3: TGCAGTGCTAGAGGGGGCGCGTCCGACATTCAGTACTTC. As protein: CSARGGASDIQYF.

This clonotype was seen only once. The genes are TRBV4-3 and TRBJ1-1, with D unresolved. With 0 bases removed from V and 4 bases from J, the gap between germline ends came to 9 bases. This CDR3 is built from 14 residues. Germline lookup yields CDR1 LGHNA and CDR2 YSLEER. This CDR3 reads CASSQEELSTEAFF. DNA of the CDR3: TGCGCCAGCAGCCAAGAAGAGTTATCCACTGAAGCTTTCTTT.

CDR3 region: CASSLRGTGTSYEQYF. CDR3 DNA sequence: TGCGCCAGCAGCTTGCGGGGGACAGGTACGTCCTACGAGCAGTACTTC. This chain connects TRBV5-1 to TRBJ2-7; 8 nucleotides align to TRBD1. Germline CDR1 is SGHRS and CDR2 is YFSETQ. The J segment lost 1 base and the V segment lost 1 base, leaving 7 bases of the junction unmatched. The CDR3 runs 16 residues.

This CDR3 reads CASSVGLIGPHGYTF. The DNA for the CDR3 is TGTGCCAGCAGCGTGGGTTTAATTGGACCCCATGGCTACACCTTC. The chain joins TRBV9 to TRBJ1-2; D is undetermined. Trimming shortened V by 2 bases and J by 6 bases, and 17 bases separated the two germline ends. Germline V CDR1 and CDR2: SGDLS, YYNGEE. CDR3 length: 15 amino acids.

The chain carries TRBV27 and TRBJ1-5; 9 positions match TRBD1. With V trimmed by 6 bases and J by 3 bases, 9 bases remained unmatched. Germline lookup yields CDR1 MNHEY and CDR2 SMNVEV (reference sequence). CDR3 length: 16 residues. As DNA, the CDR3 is TGTGCCAGCAGAACCGGGACAGGGATGAACAATCAGCCCCAGCATTTT. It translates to CASRTGTGMNNQPQHF.

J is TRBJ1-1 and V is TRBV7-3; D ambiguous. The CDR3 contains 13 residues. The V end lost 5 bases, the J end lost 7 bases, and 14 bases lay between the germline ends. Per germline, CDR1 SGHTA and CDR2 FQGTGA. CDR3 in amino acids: CASSLRAGNEAFF. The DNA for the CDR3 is TGTGCCAGCAGCCTACGCGCGGGCAATGAAGCTTTCTTT.

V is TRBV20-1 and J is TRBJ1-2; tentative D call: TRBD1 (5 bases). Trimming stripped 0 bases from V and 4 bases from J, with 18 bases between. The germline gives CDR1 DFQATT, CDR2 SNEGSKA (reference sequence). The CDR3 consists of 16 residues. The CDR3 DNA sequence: TGCAGTGCTAGAGATATCCGTCTTGACAGTCCCTATGGCTACACCTTC. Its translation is CSARDIRLDSPYGYTF.

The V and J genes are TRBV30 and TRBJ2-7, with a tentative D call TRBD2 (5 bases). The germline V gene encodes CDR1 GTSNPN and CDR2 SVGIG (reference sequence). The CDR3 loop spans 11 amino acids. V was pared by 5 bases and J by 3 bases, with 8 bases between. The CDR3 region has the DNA TGTGCCTGGGGACGGGGCTACGAGCAGTACTTC. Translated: CAWGRGYEQYF. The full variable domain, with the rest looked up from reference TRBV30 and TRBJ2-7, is SQTIHQWPATLVQPVGSPLSLECTVEGTSNPNLYWYRQAAGRGLQLLFYSVGIGQISSEVPQNLSASRPQDRQFILSSKKLLLSDSGFYLCAWGRGYEQYFGPGTRLTVT.

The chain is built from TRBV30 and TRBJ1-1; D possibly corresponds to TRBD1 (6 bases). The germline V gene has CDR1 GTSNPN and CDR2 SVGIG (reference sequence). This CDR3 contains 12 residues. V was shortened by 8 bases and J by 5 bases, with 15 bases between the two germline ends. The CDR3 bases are TGTGCCGCCGGGGGAGGGGGTACTGAAGCTTTCTTT. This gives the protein CAAGGGGTEAFF. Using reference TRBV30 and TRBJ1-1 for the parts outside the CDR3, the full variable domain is SQTIHQWPATLVQPVGSPLSLECTVEGTSNPNLYWYRQAAGRGLQLLFYSVGIGQISSEVPQNLSASRPQDRQFILSSKKLLLSDSGFYLCAAGGGGTEAFFGQGTRLTVV.

CDR3 sequence reads: CASSLPPGQTINEKLFF. For the CDR3, the DNA is TGTGCCAGCAGTCTTCCCCCGGGACAGACGATTAATGAAAAACTGTTTTTT. The chain combines TRBV6-1 with TRBJ1-4, with 7 bases fitting TRBD1. The germline V gene has CDR1 MNHNS and CDR2 SASEGT. CDR3 size: 17 residues. The junction had 13 bases not matched to a gene; V was cut back by 5 bases and J by 4 bases.

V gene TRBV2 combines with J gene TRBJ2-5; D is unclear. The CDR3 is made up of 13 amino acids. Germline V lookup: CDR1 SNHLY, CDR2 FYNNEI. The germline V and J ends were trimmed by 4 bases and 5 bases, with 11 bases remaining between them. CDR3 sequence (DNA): TGTGCCAGCAGTGTTCAGGCCCGGGAGACCCAGTACTTC. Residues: CASSVQARETQYF.

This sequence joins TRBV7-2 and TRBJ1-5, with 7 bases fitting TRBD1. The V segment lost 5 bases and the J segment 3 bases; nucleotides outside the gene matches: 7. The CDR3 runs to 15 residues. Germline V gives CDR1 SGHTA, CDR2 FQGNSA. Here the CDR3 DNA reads TGTGCCAGCAGCCCGACCGGGACAGTCAATCAGCCCCAGCATTTT. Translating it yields CASSPTGTVNQPQHF.

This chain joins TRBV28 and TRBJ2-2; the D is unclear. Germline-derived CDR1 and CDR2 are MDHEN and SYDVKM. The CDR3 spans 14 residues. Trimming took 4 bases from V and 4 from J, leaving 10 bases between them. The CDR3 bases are TGTGCCAGCAGTTCGGTTCCGAGCACCGGGGAGCTGTTTTTT. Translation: CASSSVPSTGELFF.

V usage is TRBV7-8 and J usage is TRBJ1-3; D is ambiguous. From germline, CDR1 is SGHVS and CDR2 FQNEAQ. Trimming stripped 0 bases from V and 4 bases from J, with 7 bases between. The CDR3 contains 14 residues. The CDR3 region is CASSLAGGGNTIYF. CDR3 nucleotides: TGTGCCAGCAGCTTAGCGGGAGGGGGAAACACCATATATTTT.

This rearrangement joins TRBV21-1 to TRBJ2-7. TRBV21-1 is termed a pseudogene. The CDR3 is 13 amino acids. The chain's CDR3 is CASSKEVRSEQYF. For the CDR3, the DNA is TGTGCCAGCAGCAAAGAGGTCCGGTCCGAGCAGTACTTC.